Listed below are T cell receptor beta chains from one sample, sequenced in a study of technical replicates of blood from a few donors. Using immunoSEQ multiplex PCR, the repertoire was profiled, and TCRdb retains in-frame clones only, with some absent. Here the sample spans 98,000 or so clones, nearly 97% being singletons. Sequencing was done on a sample of T cells isolated from PBMCs. These receptors originate from a human donor in good health. The CDR3 runs from the conserved cysteine through the conserved F or W. Each record gives: J gene, V gene, D gene, clone size, CDR3 DNA, CDR3 protein. The D gene is left open where the match is weak. Not every row has a clone size; where given, it reads once, few, many or a size class.

j_gene: TRBJ1-1
v_gene: TRBV6-1
d_gene: TRBD1
abundance: .
CDR3nt: TGTGCCAGCAGTAGAAACAGGGGGCTTGACACTGAAGCTTTCTTT
CDR3aa: CASSRNRGLDTEAFF

j_gene: TRBJ2-3
v_gene: TRBV25-1
d_gene: .
abundance: .
CDR3nt: TGTGCCAGCAGTGAGGCTATATGGGGGGCAGATACGCAGTATTTT
CDR3aa: CASSEAIWGADTQYF

j_gene: TRBJ1-1
v_gene: TRBV7-6
d_gene: .
abundance: .
CDR3nt: TGTGCCAGCAGCTTCCCGGACAGCGATGATCACAACACTGAAGCTTTCTTT
CDR3aa: CASSFPDSDDHNTEAFF

j_gene: TRBJ2-7
v_gene: TRBV10-3
d_gene: TRBD2
abundance: .
CDR3nt: TGTGCCACCTCTAGCGGCTACGAGCAGTACTTC
CDR3aa: CATSSGYEQYF

j_gene: TRBJ2-5
v_gene: TRBV6-1
d_gene: TRBD1
abundance: .
CDR3nt: TGTGCCAGCAGTGAACAGGACAGGGGAATGAAAGAGACCCAGTACTTC
CDR3aa: CASSEQDRGMKETQYF

j_gene: TRBJ2-7
v_gene: TRBV7-7
d_gene: .
abundance: .
CDR3nt: TGTGCTAGCAGCTTAGTGTCTCAGTTCTGCTACGAGCAGTACTTC
CDR3aa: CASSLVSQFCYEQYF

j_gene: TRBJ2-1
v_gene: TRBV11-3
d_gene: .
abundance: .
CDR3nt: TGTGCCAGCAGCCCACGCCAAGGGGCGGGGTACAATGAGCAGTTCTTC
CDR3aa: CASSPRQGAGYNEQFF

j_gene: TRBJ2-7
v_gene: TRBV21-1
d_gene: .
abundance: .
CDR3nt: TGTGCCAGCGGGGCGGGACAGTCGCGCAGGTGGCAGTACTTC
CDR3aa: CASGAGQSRRWQYF

j_gene: TRBJ1-2
v_gene: TRBV6-5
d_gene: TRBD1
abundance: .
CDR3nt: TGTGCCAGCAGTTACTCGACAGGGTCCAGTGGCTACACCTTC
CDR3aa: CASSYSTGSSGYTF

j_gene: TRBJ1-1
v_gene: TRBV6-1
d_gene: .
abundance: .
CDR3nt: TGTGCCAGCAGTGACTTGGGGGGAGTCCCTGAAGCTTTCTTT
CDR3aa: CASSDLGGVPEAFF

j_gene: TRBJ2-2
v_gene: TRBV4-1
d_gene: .
abundance: .
CDR3nt: TGCGCCAGCAGCCAAGGGACAGAGAACACCGGGGAGCTGTTTTTT
CDR3aa: CASSQGTENTGELFF

j_gene: TRBJ2-1
v_gene: TRBV2
d_gene: .
abundance: .
CDR3nt: TGTGCCAGCAGCGGCCGGCCGAGACAGGAATACAATGAGCAGTTCTTC
CDR3aa: CASSGRPRQEYNEQFF

j_gene: TRBJ1-1
v_gene: TRBV30
d_gene: .
abundance: .
CDR3nt: TGTGCCTGGATCCAGGGTACTGAAGCTTTCTTT
CDR3aa: CAWIQGTEAFF

j_gene: TRBJ2-1
v_gene: TRBV30
d_gene: .
abundance: .
CDR3nt: TGCGCTACAGGGGGGGCCAACAATGAGCAGTTCTTC
CDR3aa: CATGGANNEQFF

j_gene: TRBJ2-7
v_gene: TRBV7-2
d_gene: TRBD2
abundance: .
CDR3nt: TGTGCCAGCAGCTTAAGAGGCGGGAGCGCCTCCACCTACGAGCAGTACTTC
CDR3aa: CASSLRGGSASTYEQYF

j_gene: TRBJ2-1
v_gene: TRBV19
d_gene: .
abundance: .
CDR3nt: TGTGCCAGTAGTAGCGACAGACTGAGAAACTACAATGAGCAGTTCTTC
CDR3aa: CASSSDRLRNYNEQFF

j_gene: TRBJ1-1
v_gene: TRBV2
d_gene: .
abundance: .
CDR3nt: TGTGCCAGCACTACAGGGATGAACACTGAAGCTTTCTTT
CDR3aa: CASTTGMNTEAFF

j_gene: TRBJ2-2
v_gene: TRBV5-1
d_gene: TRBD2
abundance: .
CDR3nt: TGCGCCAGCAGAGAAATTAGCGGGGCAAGGGAGCTGTTTTTT
CDR3aa: CASREISGARELFF

j_gene: TRBJ2-7
v_gene: TRBV6-4
d_gene: TRBD2
abundance: once
CDR3nt: TGTGCCAGCACCCAACAAGCCGGACTAGCGGGGGGGCATCACGAGCAGTACTTC
CDR3aa: CASTQQAGLAGGHHEQYF

j_gene: TRBJ2-7
v_gene: TRBV4-1
d_gene: .
abundance: .
CDR3nt: TGCGCCAGCAGCCTAGCGGGACAGTCCTACGAGCAGTACTTC
CDR3aa: CASSLAGQSYEQYF

j_gene: TRBJ2-3
v_gene: TRBV28
d_gene: TRBD1
abundance: .
CDR3nt: TGTGCCAGCAGTTTCCTTCTCGACAGGGGAGATACGCAGTATTTT
CDR3aa: CASSFLLDRGDTQYF

j_gene: TRBJ2-3
v_gene: TRBV5-4
d_gene: TRBD1
abundance: .
CDR3nt: TGTGCCAGCTTTTACTCGACAGGGCTCGCAGATACGCAGTATTTT
CDR3aa: CASFYSTGLADTQYF